These T cell receptor beta chains were read from a single sample in a study of blood T cell repertoires in COVID-19. The table came from immunoSEQ multiplex PCR; TCRdb's copy has only in-frame clones and leaves some out. The data contain 65,000 to 75,000 clones, approximately 92% of them seen just once; the ten biggest clones take up under 15%. Sequencing used peripheral blood. All receptors derive from a human donor with active COVID-19. The donor label of this sample is uncertain. The CDR3 runs from the conserved cysteine through the conserved F or W. The D gene is left open where the match is weak. A row's size may be missing; if present it is once, few, many or a size class.

j_gene | abundance | d_gene | v_gene | CDR3nt | CDR3aa
TRBJ1-2 | - | - | TRBV19 | TGTGCCAGTTACAGTAACTATGGCTACACCTTC | CASYSNYGYTF
TRBJ1-4 | - | - | TRBV4-3 | TGCGCCAGCAGCCAAGAAACATGGTCTAATGAAAAACTGTTTTTT | CASSQETWSNEKLFF
TRBJ1-1 | - | - | TRBV11-2 | TGTGCCAGCAGCTTAGCCGGCAGGTTGAACACTGAAGCTTTCTTT | CASSLAGRLNTEAFF
TRBJ2-5 | - | TRBD2 | TRBV5-4 | TGTGCCAGCAGCAAGGGACTAGCGGGACAAGAGACCCAGTACTTC | CASSKGLAGQETQYF
TRBJ2-3 | - | TRBD2 | TRBV9 | TGTGCCAGCAGCGTCATCAGCGGGAGGGTCACAGATACGCAGTATTTT | CASSVISGRVTDTQYF
TRBJ2-2 | once | - | TRBV6-5 | TGTGCCAGCAGTTACTCGTGGCAGGGCGACACCGGGGAGCTGTTTTTT | CASSYSWQGDTGELFF
TRBJ2-1 | - | - | TRBV7-9 | TGTGCCAGCAGCTTCGGGGGATTCGGCTCCTACAATGAGCAGTTCTTC | CASSFGGFGSYNEQFF
TRBJ2-6 | - | - | TRBV27 | TGTGCCAGCAGTTTCCGGAGAGGCCCCACAACTTCTGGGGCCAACGTCCTGACTTTC | CASSFRRGPTTSGANVLTF
TRBJ2-3 | - | TRBD2 | TRBV5-5 | TGTGCCAGCAGCCAGACTAGCGGTAGTGGAGATACGCAGTATTTT | CASSQTSGSGDTQYF
TRBJ1-1 | - | TRBD1 | TRBV28 | TGTGCCAGCAGTCAAAGGACAGGGACTTTCTTCACTGAAGCTTTCTTT | CASSQRTGTFFTEAFF
TRBJ2-1 | - | - | TRBV24-1 | TGTGCCACCAGTACCGCCCAGGGTGAGCAGTTCTTC | CATSTAQGEQFF
TRBJ1-1 | - | TRBD1 | TRBV18 | TGTGCCAGCTCACCCAGGGGGCGTAGGACTGAAGCTTTCTTT | CASSPRGRRTEAFF
TRBJ2-1 | - | - | TRBV19 | TGTGCCAGTAGCTCCGGGACAAAATCGAATGAGCAGTTCTTC | CASSSGTKSNEQFF
TRBJ1-5 | - | - | TRBV29-1 | TGCAGCGTTGAAGAGAGAACAGCCAGCAATCAGCCCCAGCATTTT | CSVEERTASNQPQHF
TRBJ2-2 | - | - | TRBV9 | TGTGCCAGCAGCGCGCAAACTAGGGTCCCCGGGGAGCTGTTTTTT | CASSAQTRVPGELFF
TRBJ2-7 | - | TRBD2 | TRBV7-9 | TGTGCCAGCAGCTTAGCCCTAGCGGGAGTGAGGGAGCAGTACTTC | CASSLALAGVREQYF
TRBJ2-5 | - | - | TRBV28 | TGTGCCAGCAGTCCAGGGCTACAGGGACGGACCCAGTACTTC | CASSPGLQGRTQYF
TRBJ2-1 | - | TRBD1 | TRBV12-5 | TGTGCTAGTGCTCCCGGGACAGTACCCAATGAGCAGTTCTTC | CASAPGTVPNEQFF
TRBJ2-1 | - | - | TRBV6-6 | TGTGCCAGCAGTGTCCAGGTGGGAGACTACAATGAGCAGTTCTTC | CASSVQVGDYNEQFF
TRBJ2-3 | - | TRBD1 | TRBV2 | TGTGCCAGCAACTTTGACAGGGGAAAAGGAGATACGCAGTATTTT | CASNFDRGKGDTQYF
TRBJ1-1 | - | - | TRBV3-1/TRBV3-2 | TGTGCCAGCAGCCAAGATGGGGGGGCTTTCTTT | CASSQDGGAFF
TRBJ2-3 | many | TRBD2 | TRBV28 | TGTGCCAGCAGTTTTGGCGGGAGGGTTACAGATACGCAGTATTTT | CASSFGGRVTDTQYF
TRBJ1-1 | - | - | TRBV14 | TGTGCCAGCAGCCGCCCCCCGTCCGGGACTGAAGCTTTCTTT | CASSRPPSGTEAFF
TRBJ1-2 | - | - | TRBV13 | TGTGCCAGCAGCTTAGGAGGAGGGCTGGGGGAGGCTTCTGGCTACACCTTC | CASSLGGGLGEASGYTF
TRBJ2-7 | - | TRBD1 | TRBV2 | TGTGCCAGCAGTGGGGGGGACAGGTCCGAGCAGTACTTC | CASSGGDRSEQYF
TRBJ1-1 | once | - | TRBV6-5 | TGTGCCAGCGCGGCCGCCGGGAACACTGAAGCTTTCTTT | CASAAAGNTEAFF
TRBJ2-7 | few | TRBD2 | TRBV4-3 | TGCGCCAGCAGCCAGGCCGAGGGGACTAGCGGGCTGACCTACGAGCAGTACTTC | CASSQAEGTSGLTYEQYF
TRBJ1-4 | - | TRBD1 | TRBV5-1 | TGCGCCAGCAGTCCGACAGGGAGTATCGGGGAAAAACTGTTTTTT | CASSPTGSIGEKLFF
TRBJ2-5 | - | TRBD1 | TRBV2 | TGTGCCAGCACCCGGGACAGGGCCGGCTCGAAGACCCAGTACTTC | CASTRDRAGSKTQYF
TRBJ1-1 | - | - | TRBV18 | TGTGCCAGCTCACCAAGCTCACAGGGCCGAATGAACACTGAAGCTTTCTTT | CASSPSSQGRMNTEAFF
TRBJ2-5 | - | TRBD1 | TRBV6-5 | TGTGCCAGCAGCTCAACCCGGGACAGCCAAGAGACCCAGTACTTC | CASSSTRDSQETQYF
TRBJ2-3 | once | - | TRBV11-3 | TGTGCCAGCAGCTTCCACGGAACAGCTTTCACAGATACGCAGTATTTT | CASSFHGTAFTDTQYF
TRBJ2-7 | - | TRBD1 | TRBV24-1 | TGTGCCACCAGTGACCCGGGACAGTTCGACGAGCAGTACTTC | CATSDPGQFDEQYF
TRBJ2-7 | - | TRBD2 | TRBV5-3 | TGTGCCAGAAGTTCGACTAGCCCGCCTGGGCACGAGCAGTACTTC | CARSSTSPPGHEQYF
TRBJ2-7 | - | - | TRBV14 | TGTGCCAGCAGCCCAAGAACCACAGGTTCCGAGCAGTACTTC | CASSPRTTGSEQYF
TRBJ1-5 | - | TRBD1 | TRBV7-8 | TGTGCCAGCACCCGGGACAGGGTGTCAGTAAATCAGCCCCAGCATTTT | CASTRDRVSVNQPQHF
TRBJ2-7 | - | - | TRBV5-5 | TGTGCCAGCGCCCTCCAGGGTTCCTCGACATACGAGCAGTACTTC | CASALQGSSTYEQYF
TRBJ1-1 | - | - | TRBV18 | TGTGCCAGCTCACCCCCTCCAGGCCAGAACACTGAAGCTTTCTTT | CASSPPPGQNTEAFF
TRBJ2-5 | - | - | TRBV6-5 | TGTGCCAGCAGTCCTGGACACCTCCAAGAGACCCAGTACTTC | CASSPGHLQETQYF
TRBJ2-1 | once | - | TRBV11-3 | TGTGCCAGCAGCTTAGCGTCTTCCTTGGCGGGTTACAACAATGAGCAGTTCTTC | CASSLASSLAGYNNEQFF
TRBJ1-6 | - | - | TRBV28 | TGTGCCAGCAGTTTAACGATCCGTAGAAATTCACCCCTCCACTTT | CASSLTIRRNSPLHF
TRBJ2-3 | - | TRBD2 | TRBV6-4 | TGTGCCAGCAGTGACTTAGCGGGAGGAAGGAATACGCAGTATTTT | CASSDLAGGRNTQYF
TRBJ2-2 | - | - | TRBV9 | TGTGCCAGCAGCGTCAACAGGGCAAGCACCGGGGAGCTGTTTTTT | CASSVNRASTGELFF
TRBJ1-1 | - | - | TRBV28 | TGTGCCAGCAGTCTGGCCCCAAACCCTGAAGCTTTCTTT | CASSLAPNPEAFF
TRBJ2-3 | - | - | TRBV30 | TGTGCCTGGAGACCGGGACTCAGCACAGATACGCAGTATTTT | CAWRPGLSTDTQYF
TRBJ1-2 | - | - | TRBV10-1 | TGCGCCAGCTACGAGTCGCTGAACTATGGCTACACCTTC | CASYESLNYGYTF
TRBJ2-5 | - | TRBD2 | TRBV19 | TGTGCCAGTAGTATAAGAGGTTCCGGGACTAGCGACTTGTACCAAGAGACCCAGTACTTC | CASSIRGSGTSDLYQETQYF
TRBJ1-5 | - | TRBD1 | TRBV6-5 | TGTGCCAGGGAACCCCAGGGGGAAGAGCCCCAGCATTTT | CAREPQGEEPQHF
TRBJ2-7 | - | - | TRBV11-3 | TGTGCCAGCACCCACCCAGGTCTGACCTACGAGCAGTACTTC | CASTHPGLTYEQYF
TRBJ1-2 | - | - | TRBV18 | TGTGCCAGCGAGCGGGGCGAAGCTAACTATGGCTACACCTTC | CASERGEANYGYTF
TRBJ2-1 | - | TRBD1 | TRBV7-7 | TGTGCCAGCAGCGTTCGACAGGGCCATGAGCAGTTCTTC | CASSVRQGHEQFF
TRBJ1-6 | - | - | TRBV12-3/TRBV12-4 | TGTGCCAGCAGTTCAGGGTGGCCCCTCCACTTT | CASSSGWPLHF
TRBJ1-4 | - | TRBD1 | TRBV19 | TGTGCCAGTAGTACTCGACAGGGGGCAAATGAAAAACTGTTTTTT | CASSTRQGANEKLFF